Below are 6 T cell receptor beta chains sequenced from a single sample in a study of beta chain features in type 1 diabetes. Antigen specificity for these receptors is unknown. The whole isolated RNA underwent reverse transcription, so sequencing captured expressed TCRB transcripts. The repertoire was sequenced with immunoSEQ multiplex PCR; TCRdb's copy has only in-frame clones and lacks some. The repertoire holds over 100,000 clones, with about a sixth as singletons. Study-wide results and limits: Within each of all four CD4+ subsets, Type 1 diabetes patients had TCRB CDR3s that were moderately but significantly shorter.

The specimen was central memory CD4+ T cells from blood. The receptors here all came from a man younger than 40 with type 1 diabetes.

The chain links TRBV9 to TRBJ2-2; D is uncertain. In germline, CDR1 is SGDLS, CDR2 YYNGEE. V lost 4 bases, J lost 6 bases, and 10 bases lay in between. The CDR3 extends over 13 amino acids. The CDR3 sequence is CASSYQVPGELFF. CDR3 DNA sequence: TGTGCCAGCAGCTATCAAGTCCCCGGGGAGCTGTTTTTT.

This clone counts as medium-sized. The rearrangement links TRBV7-9 to TRBJ1-4; D not resolved. V shed 0 bases and J shed 8 bases, with 16 bases lying between them. Germline CDR1 and CDR2: SEHNR and FQNEAQ (reference sequence). CDR3 length: 16 amino acids. The CDR3 loop is CASSLALTRFREKLFF. CDR3 nucleotide sequence: TGTGCCAGCAGCTTAGCTCTCACGCGGTTTCGGGAAAAACTGTTTTTT.

This rearrangement joins TRBV11-2 to TRBJ1-1, with 9 positions matching TRBD1. The CDR3 consists of 14 residues. The V segment lost 5 bases and the J segment 8 bases; nucleotides outside the gene matches: 9. CDR1 SGHAT and CDR2 FQNNGV come from the germline V gene. CDR3 sequence: CASSPGTGTGEAFF. In DNA, the CDR3 is TGTGCCAGCAGCCCCGGGACAGGGACCGGAGAAGCTTTCTTT.

Turning to this clone: This may arise from a read error, as a much more abundant clone is one base away. The chain joins TRBV7-9 to TRBJ2-3; 7 bases align to TRBD2. This CDR3 comprises 14 residues. V trimming: 5 bases; J trimming: 6 bases; junction bases outside the gene matches: 8. Germline V lookup: CDR1 SEHNR, CDR2 FQNEAQ (reference sequence). This CDR3 is CASSPDLGGDTQYF. The DNA of the CDR3 is TGTGCCAGCAGCCCGGACCTGGGGGGGGATACGCAGTATTTT.

This clone has a handful of counts. At the DNA level, this CDR3 is encoded by other sequences in the same sample as well. V is TRBV10-3 and J is TRBJ2-3; 10 bases match TRBD2. J lost 3 bases, V lost 0 bases, and 6 bases had no gene match. Germline loops: CDR1 ENHRY, CDR2 SYGVKD. CDR3 length equals 17 residues. CDR3 residues: CAISESGSGGSTDTQYF. CDR3 DNA sequence: TGTGCCATCAGTGAGTCGGGTAGCGGGGGGTCTACAGATACGCAGTATTTT.

This clone was observed a handful of times. V usage is TRBV6-1 and J usage is TRBJ2-3; D is perhaps TRBD2 (6 bases). The CDR3 has 14 amino acids. V was pared by 11 bases and J by 1 base, with 16 bases between. Germline CDR1 is MNHNS and CDR2 is SASEGT. CDR3 amino acids: CAARVVAGTDTQYF. The CDR3 nucleotides read TGTGCCGCAAGGGTGGTAGCGGGCACAGATACGCAGTATTTT.